The clone carrying this T cell receptor (beta chain) was seen only once. The data were taken from a study of cytomegalovirus exposure and HLA in healthy donors. The PCR had 60 Vbeta and 13 Jbeta primers. Generated by immunoSEQ multiplex PCR, the TCRdb table keeps only in-frame clones and is missing some. The table includes 150,000 to 200,000 clones, roughly 80% detected once. The CDR3 is 17 residues long. Per germline, CDR1 SEHNR and CDR2 FQNEAQ (reference sequence). Trimming took 4 bases from V and 3 from J; bases not matched to a gene: 10. Sequences were obtained from PBMCs. The chain links TRBV7-9 to TRBJ1-5; 9 bases are shared with TRBD1. This TCR came from a human donor in good health. CDR3 DNA sequence: TGTGCCAGCAGCTCCAACTCACAGGGGGCGAACAATCAGCCCCAGCATTTT. It codes for CASSSNSQGANNQPQHF.